The rows below give T cell receptor beta chains drawn from one sample of a study of beta chain features in type 1 diabetes. TCRdb's table, derived via immunoSEQ multiplex PCR, lists solely in-frame clones and lacks some. Of 300,000 to 400,000 clones listed, roughly 9% were seen once; the top ten hold less than 1.2%. Sequencing was done on a sample of central memory CD4+ T cells from blood. The receptors shown here come from a man younger than 45 with type 1 diabetes. Each CDR3 is given with its conserved first and last residue. The order of the fields is D gene, V gene, clone size, J gene, CDR3 protein, CDR3 DNA. A D gene is named only where the DNA matches it firmly. Clone sizes are given selectively: once, few, many, or a class where the clone is expanded.

>TRBD1|TRBV14|many|TRBJ1-2
CASSPDRVYGYTF
TGTGCCAGCAGTCCGGACAGGGTCTATGGCTACACCTTC
>-|TRBV5-1|-|TRBJ1-2
CASSRDIANYGYTF
TGCGCCAGCAGCCGGGACATAGCTAACTATGGCTACACCTTC
>-|TRBV27|few|TRBJ1-6
CASSSRTGGHSPLHF
TGTGCCAGCAGTTCCCGGACCGGGGGGCATTCACCCCTCCACTTT
>-|TRBV29-1|-|TRBJ2-2
CSGFRGGTGELFF
TGCAGCGGCTTCAGGGGGGGTACCGGGGAGCTGTTTTTT
>-|TRBV2|few|TRBJ1-1
CASQGLDRNTEAFF
TGTGCCAGCCAGGGCCTTGACAGAAACACTGAAGCTTTCTTT
>-|TRBV9|-|TRBJ2-1
CASSVLSRMPDEQFF
TGTGCCAGCAGCGTCCTATCGCGGATGCCCGATGAGCAGTTCTTC
>TRBD1|TRBV4-3|few|TRBJ2-3
CASSQNRDRLNTQYF
TGCGCCAGCAGCCAAAACCGGGACAGACTGAATACGCAGTATTTT
>TRBD1|TRBV7-9|-|TRBJ1-1
CASSPGTGGADEAFF
TGTGCCAGCAGCCCGGGGACAGGGGGAGCCGATGAAGCTTTCTTT
>-|TRBV29-1|few|TRBJ2-7
CSVDGYEQYF
TGCAGCGTTGATGGATACGAGCAGTACTTC
>-|TRBV30|-|TRBJ1-2
CAWSFTGPGYTF
TGTGCCTGGAGCTTTACAGGGCCTGGCTACACCTTC
>-|TRBV29-1|few|TRBJ2-2
CSVGLVPGNTGELFF
TGCAGCGTTGGGTTGGTGCCAGGTAACACCGGGGAGCTGTTTTTT
>-|TRBV7-2|-|TRBJ2-1
CASSPPNQRNEQFF
TGTGCCAGCAGCCCCCCGAATCAGCGCAATGAGCAGTTCTTC
>-|TRBV7-2|-|TRBJ1-4
CASSLQDRTNEKLFF
TGTGCCAGCAGCTTACAGGACAGAACCAATGAAAAACTGTTTTTT
>TRBD2|TRBV4-3|-|TRBJ2-6
CASSQGSGSSGANVLTF
TGCGCCAGCAGCCAGGGTAGCGGGAGCTCTGGGGCCAACGTCCTGACTTTC
>TRBD2|TRBV7-9|-|TRBJ2-3
CASRSIAGGRTDTQYF
TGTGCCAGCAGATCGATAGCGGGGGGGCGCACAGATACGCAGTATTTT
>TRBD1|TRBV11-2|few|TRBJ1-2
CASSPEAGQGTYGYTF
TGTGCCAGCAGCCCCGAGGCGGGACAGGGCACCTATGGCTACACCTTC
>TRBD2|TRBV6-5|few|TRBJ2-7
CASSYSNGRGYEQYF
TGTGCCAGCAGTTACTCGAATGGGCGGGGGTACGAGCAGTACTTC
>-|TRBV7-2|-|TRBJ1-2
CASSPSMGYGYTF
TGTGCCAGCAGCCCGAGTATGGGGTATGGCTACACCTTC
>TRBD2|TRBV6-4|many|TRBJ2-1
CASSAVPGLAGGDEQFF
TGTGCCAGCAGTGCCGTACCGGGACTAGCGGGGGGAGATGAGCAGTTCTTC
>-|TRBV11-2|few|TRBJ1-6
CASSLGYREANSPLHF
TGTGCCAGCAGCTTAGGGTACAGGGAGGCCAATTCACCCCTCCACTTT
>-|TRBV5-4|few|TRBJ2-7
CASSFGDSDEQYF
TGTGCCAGCAGCTTTGGGGATTCGGACGAGCAGTACTTC
>-|TRBV2|-|TRBJ2-3
CASSYGGDTDTQYF
TGTGCCAGCAGCTACGGTGGTGACACAGATACGCAGTATTTT
>-|TRBV9|few|TRBJ1-3
CASSVGPTFSGNTIYF
TGTGCCAGCAGCGTAGGTCCGACATTCTCTGGAAACACCATATATTTT
>TRBD1|TRBV5-6|-|TRBJ1-1
CASSHRQGTEAFF
TGTGCCAGCAGCCACCGACAGGGGACTGAAGCTTTCTTT
>-|TRBV19|few|TRBJ1-1
CASSFLDAEAFF
TGTGCCAGTAGTTTCTTGGACGCTGAAGCTTTCTTT
>-|TRBV20-1|few|TRBJ2-1
CSASAANEQFF
TGCAGTGCCTCAGCGGCCAATGAGCAGTTCTTC
>-|TRBV14|-|TRBJ1-2
CASSQDSDSNYGYTF
TGTGCCAGCAGCCAAGATTCCGACAGTAACTATGGCTACACCTTC
>TRBD1|TRBV28|few|TRBJ1-2
CASSSTGLSYGYTF
TGTGCCAGCAGTTCGACAGGGCTGAGCTATGGCTACACCTTC
>-|TRBV6-1|-|TRBJ2-5
CASSEIGEETQYF
TGTGCCAGCAGCGAGATAGGCGAAGAGACCCAGTACTTC
>-|TRBV30|-|TRBJ1-3
CAWDRSGNTIYF
TGTGCCTGGGACAGGTCTGGAAACACCATATATTTT
>TRBD1|TRBV18|-|TRBJ1-6
CASSRRQGGVEPLHF
TGTGCCAGCTCACGCAGACAGGGGGGTGTAGAACCCCTCCACTTT
>-|TRBV11-2|-|TRBJ2-3
CASSLDSGFDTQYF
TGTGCCAGCAGCTTAGATAGTGGCTTTGATACGCAGTATTTT
>-|TRBV7-2|few|TRBJ1-2
CASSLTGPTYGYTF
TGTGCCAGCAGCCTCACAGGGCCCACCTATGGCTACACCTTC
>-|TRBV28|few|TRBJ2-1
CASSFLGGGSSYNEQFF
TGTGCCAGCAGTTTCCTAGGGGGAGGTAGCTCCTACAATGAGCAGTTCTTC
>-|TRBV28|many|TRBJ2-1
CASSPSRGGREQFF
TGTGCCAGCAGCCCCTCCCGGGGCGGACGTGAGCAGTTCTTC